The clone carrying this T cell receptor (beta chain) turned up a few times. Its antigen is unidentified. The CDR3 contains 14 residues. Trimming shortened V by 1 base and J by 5 bases, and 11 bases separated the two germline ends. Germline V gene sequence: CDR1 SGHTA, CDR2 FQGNSA. This specimen belongs to a study of T cells after yellow fever vaccination. Points from the study as a whole: A weaker but faster secondary response was observed, peaking on day 5 versus 15. Any FACS-sorted repertoire could hold abundant clonotypes that contaminate it from the bulk population.

TCRdb analysed the 5' RACE reads with MiXCR anew, one entry per CDR3 protein. The table records approximately 510,000 distinct CDR3 sequences, 21% of them present only once. The sample was PBMCs, taken about 21 days after the first yellow fever vaccination. The chain employs TRBV7-2 and TRBJ1-2; no clear D gene. The clonotype originates from a man aged 18 to 29 who received the YFV17D yellow fever vaccine. DNA of the CDR3: TGTGCCAGCAGCTTAGGGAACCAATATTATGGCTACACCTTC. This sequence encodes CASSLGNQYYGYTF. Looking up the rest from reference TRBV7-2 and TRBJ1-2 gives the full variable domain: GAGVSQSPSNKVTEKGKDVELRCDPISGHTALYWYRQSLGQGLEFLIYFQGNSAPDKSGLPSDRFSAERTGGSVSTLTIQRTQQEDSAVYLCASSLGNQYYGYTFGSGTRLTVV.